These 9 T cell receptor beta chains were sequenced from one sample in a study of tissue T cells after allogeneic stem cell transplantation. Time point reported: mouse harvest day 7 after allogeneic transplant. Mouse grafts combined 10^7 T-cell-depleted bone marrow cells with 10^6 splenic CD5+ T cells. TCRdb's table, derived via immunoSEQ multiplex PCR, lists solely in-frame clones and lacks some. The sample has about 8,200 clones; 35% to 60% are singletons. Sequencing was done on a sample of gut tissue. These receptors were taken from a female BALB/c mouse given C57BL/6 T cells with graft-versus-host disease after an allogeneic hematopoietic cell transplant.

Note on this clone: Mouse germline and gene names are used. The observed sequence ends 1 residue before the CDR3 terminus, with the missing tail filled in from the germline J gene. This chain links TRBV26 with TRBJ2-4; D uncertain. The V and J ends lost 4 bases and 0 bases respectively, with 8 bases between them. Germline-derived CDR1 and CDR2 are KGHPV and FQNQEV (reference sequence). The CDR3 extends over 14 amino acids. The DNA read from the CDR3 is TGTGCCAGCAGTCAGCAGTCTAGTCAAAACACCTTGTAC. It codes for CASSQQSSQNTLY. The CDR3 in its entirety is CASSQQSSQNTLYF.

This clone turned up a few times. Mouse gene names and germline throughout. The CDR3 extends 1 residue past the end of the read, so its final part is completed from the germline J gene. The V gene is TRBV13-2, the J gene TRBJ2-1, with D perhaps TRBD2 (6 bases). Per germline, CDR1 NNHNN and CDR2 SYGAGS (reference sequence). With 2 bases removed from V and 3 bases from J, the gap between germline ends came to 9 bases. The CDR3 is made up of 14 amino acids. CDR3 region: CASGELGFYAEQFF. The sequenced CDR3 bases are TGTGCCAGCGGTGAGCTGGGGTTCTATGCTGAGCAGTTC.

Note on this clone: This may be a read error: a much more frequent sequence differs by one nucleotide. Germline and genes here are mouse. The CDR3 end is not reached by the read, which stops 1 residue before it; the germline J gene fills it in. The chain uses TRBV26 and TRBJ2-7; the match to TRBD1 covers 10 bases. CDR3 length equals 15 residues. Germline V gene lookup returns CDR1 KGHPV and CDR2 FQNQEV (reference sequence). Trimming removed 4 bases from V and 4 bases from J; junction bases left unmatched: 7. The CDR3: CASSRWDRGPYEQYF. CDR3 DNA, as far as it was read: TGTGCCAGCAGTCGCTGGGACAGGGGACCTTATGAACAGTAC.

This clone was seen a handful of times. Mouse gene names and germline throughout. The read stops 1 residue short of the end of the CDR3; the missing end is completed from the germline J gene. V usage is TRBV13-3 and J usage is TRBJ1-3; 7 positions agree with TRBD1. The CDR3 runs to 16 residues. From germline, CDR1 is NNHDY and CDR2 SYVADS. The V gene end was trimmed by 0 bases and the J gene end by 2 bases; junction bases not matched to a gene: 5. This CDR3 reads CASSDATGEAGNTLYF. The CDR3 bases that were read are TGTGCCAGCAGTGATGCAACAGGGGAGGCTGGAAATACGCTCTAT.

To note about this clone: The genes are named according to mouse. The read ends 1 residue shy of where the CDR3 ends; the end is completed using the germline J gene. V gene TRBV23 combines with J gene TRBJ2-4. This CDR3 comprises 13 residues. Germline assignment: CDR1 KGHTA and CDR2 FQNQQP. CDR3 DNA, as far as it was read: TGCTCCAGCAGTCAAGGGGTCGGGAACACCTTGTAC. Translated, it gives CSSSQGVGNTLY. The whole CDR3 protein reads CSSSQGVGNTLYF. The full variable domain, completed using reference TRBV23 and TRBJ2-4, is DAAVTQKPRYLIKMKGQEAEMKCIPEKGHTAVFWYQQKQSKELKFLIYFQNQQPLDQIDMVKERFSAVCPSSSLCSLGIRTCEAEDSALYLCSSSQGVGNTLYFGAGTRLSVL.

With respect to this clone: The listed genes are named as in mouse. The read ends 1 residue shy of where the CDR3 ends; the end is completed using the germline J gene. The chain employs TRBV13-2 and TRBJ1-1; 9 positions agree with TRBD1. Looked up from germline, CDR1 is NNHNN and CDR2 is SYGAGS (reference sequence). V lost 1 base to trimming and J lost 3 bases; unmatched junction nucleotides: 1. CDR3 length: 14 residues. The covered CDR3 bases are TGTGCCAGCGGTGATCGGGACAGGGACACAGAAGTCTTC. Its translation: CASGDRDRDTEVF. The whole CDR3 protein is CASGDRDRDTEVFF.

As to this clone: Gene names follow the mouse nomenclature. The missing CDR3 end, 1 residue past where the read stops, is filled in from the germline J gene. The V call is TRBV12-2, the J call TRBJ2-3, with no clear D. Looked up from germline, CDR1 is SGHLS and CDR2 is HYDKME. The V and J ends lost 2 bases and 1 base respectively, with 6 bases between them. The CDR3 is made up of 13 amino acids. CDR3 DNA (partial): TGTGCCAGCTCTCCAACAGGTGCAGAAACGCTGTAT. Amino acid sequence: CASSPTGAETLY. The full CDR3 sequence reads CASSPTGAETLYF. The variable domain in full, completed from reference TRBV12-2 and TRBJ2-3, reads NSGVVQSPRYIIKGKGERSILKCIPISGHLSVAWYQQTQGQELKFFIQHYDKMERDKGNLPSRFSVQQFDDYHSEMNMSALELEDSAVYFCASSPTGAETLYFGSGTRLTVL.

This clone was detected a few times. Mouse gene names and germline throughout. The read ends 1 residue shy of where the CDR3 ends; the end is completed using the germline J gene. The rearrangement uses TRBV12-1 and TRBJ2-7; 13 bases fit TRBD2. The CDR3 covers 15 residues. Losses at the gene ends were 0 bases for V and 5 bases for J; bases not matched to a gene: 3. Germline V gives CDR1 SGHSN, CDR2 HYEKVE. The CDR3 spells CASSLPGTGGDEQYF. CDR3 DNA (partial): TGTGCCAGCTCTCTCCCTGGGACTGGGGGGGATGAACAGTAC.

The table lists this clone with a few counts. Mouse names are used for the genes. The read halts 1 residue ahead of the CDR3 end, with the missing end drawn from the germline J gene. V is TRBV13-2 and J is TRBJ2-3, with 7 bases fitting TRBD1. Trimming cost V 4 bases and J 2 bases; bases outside gene matches: 4. There are 14 residues in the CDR3. Germline-derived CDR1 and CDR2 are NNHNN and SYGAGS (reference sequence). The CDR3 DNA, read in part, is TGTGCCAGCGGTCCGACAGGGTTTGCAGAAACGCTGTAT. It encodes CASGPTGFAETLY. The CDR3 in full is CASGPTGFAETLYF.